The 20 T cell receptor beta chains listed next were all sequenced from one sample in a study of cytomegalovirus exposure and HLA in healthy donors. 13 Jbeta primers and 60 Vbeta primers were used for the PCR. Repertoires were generated with immunoSEQ multiplex PCR, while TCRdb's copy carries only in-frame clones and drops some. The repertoire holds fewer than 150,000 clones, with more than 65% as singletons. Sequencing was performed on PBMCs. These receptors all stem from a human donor in good health.

This clone was observed a few times. The chain couples TRBV7-9 to TRBJ2-1; D gene uncertain. The germline CDR1 and CDR2 sequences are SEHNR and FQNEAQ (reference sequence). V lost 0 bases and J lost 6, with 9 bases in between. The CDR3 runs 14 residues. This CDR3 is CASSLARVINEQFF. The CDR3 coding sequence is TGTGCCAGCAGCTTAGCGCGAGTTATCAATGAGCAGTTCTTC. Using reference TRBV7-9 and TRBJ2-1 for the parts outside the CDR3, the full variable domain is DTGVSQNPRHKITKRGQNVTFRCDPISEHNRLYWYRQTLGQGPEFLTYFQNEAQLEKSRLLSDRFSAERPKGSFSTLEIQRTEQGDSAMYLCASSLARVINEQFFGPGTRLTVL.

Here the CDR3 DNA reads TGTGCCAGCAGCTCCGGGACGGACTACTACGAGCAGTACTTC. This encodes CASSSGTDYYEQYF. The rearrangement uses TRBV7-9 and TRBJ2-5; D might be TRBD2 (6 bases). The J call is in doubt because the DNA end fits TRBJ2-7 better. This CDR3 has 14 amino acids. In germline, CDR1 is SEHNR, CDR2 FQNEAQ (reference sequence).

This rearrangement joins TRBV7-2 to TRBJ2-3, with 7 bases lining up with TRBD2. The length of the CDR3 is 18 residues. The germline V gene has CDR1 SGHTA and CDR2 FQGNSA. J was trimmed by 4 bases and V by 2 bases; bases with no gene match: 15. CDR3 nucleotide sequence: TGTGCCAGCAGCTTATTTGGCCCAGCGGGAAGTGAGGCAGATACGCAGTATTTT. This encodes CASSLFGPAGSEADTQYF.

This chain joins TRBV28 and TRBJ1-5; D is perhaps TRBD1 (5 bases). The CDR3 is 14 amino acids. Germline V lookup: CDR1 MDHEN, CDR2 SYDVKM. Trimming pared 6 bases from V and 7 bases from J, leaving 16 bases between. Here the CDR3 reads CASRKGQGEQPQHF. The CDR3 DNA reads TGTGCCAGCAGGAAAGGACAAGGAGAGCAGCCCCAGCATTTT.

This clone came up a few times. The gene calls are TRBV19 and TRBJ1-2; possibly TRBD1 for D (5 bases). The CDR3 runs to 15 residues. Trimming took off 4 bases at V and 5 bases at J, with 17 bases between the two ends. Germline V gene lookup returns CDR1 LNHDA and CDR2 SQIVND (reference sequence). The CDR3 is CASSTGRVNTYGYTF. The CDR3 nucleotides read TGTGCCAGTAGTACGGGCAGGGTGAATACGTATGGCTACACCTTC.

This clone was counted between two and nine times. CDR3 sequence (DNA): TGTGCCAGCAGCTTGGGGAGTAATAGCAATCAGCCCCAGCATTTT. It encodes CASSLGSNSNQPQHF. The chain carries TRBV5-6 and TRBJ1-5; D is unresolved. There are 15 residues in the CDR3. V was trimmed by 0 bases and J by 0 bases, leaving 7 bases between them. Germline V gives CDR1 SGHDT, CDR2 YYEEEE.

This chain joins TRBV18 and TRBJ1-3; possible D gene TRBD1, 6 bases. Germline V gene data show CDR1 as KGHSH and CDR2 as LQKENI. CDR3 length: 16 amino acids. Trimming left V 6 bases short and J 0 bases short, with 15 bases between. CDR3 in DNA: TGTGCCAGCTCTTACGACAGGCCGCCCTCTGGAAACACCATATATTTT. Translation gives CASSYDRPPSGNTIYF.

The chain has TRBV5-4 and TRBJ2-7; D may be TRBD1 (6 bases). This CDR3 has 15 residues. Germline V lookup: CDR1 SGHNT, CDR2 YYREEE (reference sequence). Trimming left V 0 bases short and J 3 bases short, with 13 bases between. In DNA form, the CDR3 reads TGTGCCAGCAGCTTGGACAGGGTGAGCTTCTACGAGCAGTACTTC. Residues: CASSLDRVSFYEQYF. The full variable domain, in which reference TRBV5-4 and TRBJ2-7 provide the parts outside the CDR3, is ETGVTQSPTHLIKTRGQQVTLRCSSQSGHNTVSWYQQALGQGPQFIFQYYREEENGRGNFPPRFSGLQFPNYSSELNVNALELDDSALYLCASSLDRVSFYEQYFGPGTRLTVT.

The genes are TRBV11-3 and TRBJ2-7; 8 nucleotides line up with TRBD2. Germline V gene lookup returns CDR1 SGHNT and CDR2 YENEEA. Trimming at V came to 2 bases and at J to 2 bases, leaving 5 bases not matched to a gene. This CDR3 spans 15 amino acids. In DNA, the CDR3 is TGTGCCAGCAGCTTAACTAGCGGTTCAACCTACGAGCAGTACTTC. Its translation: CASSLTSGSTYEQYF.

The CDR3 protein is CASSSSRGTGNTIYF. As DNA, the CDR3 is TGTGCCAGCAGTTCCTCCAGGGGCACAGGAAACACCATATATTTT. The chain couples TRBV27 to TRBJ1-3, with D possibly TRBD1 on 6 matching bases. Germline assignment: CDR1 MNHEY and CDR2 SMNVEV (reference sequence). Trimming removed 4 bases from V and 4 bases from J, with 14 bases in between. This CDR3 spans 15 amino acids.

V usage is TRBV11-2 and J usage is TRBJ2-4; D is possibly TRBD1 (6 bases). The CDR3 length is 14 residues. Germline CDR1 SGHAT, CDR2 FQNNGV. Trimming took 6 bases from V and 5 from J, leaving 14 bases between them. In DNA form, the CDR3 reads TGTGCCAGCAGGCGAGGGGCAGGGGAAAACATTCAGTACTTC. Translating gives CASRRGAGENIQYF.

The V call is TRBV19, the J call TRBJ2-3, with 7 nucleotides matching TRBD2. Germline assignment: CDR1 LNHDA and CDR2 SQIVND (reference sequence). The V and J ends lost 6 bases and 4 bases, in that order; junction bases with no gene match: 16. The CDR3 sequence is 17 residues long. The CDR3 here is CASSRTTSASTPDTQYF. The CDR3, as DNA: TGTGCCAGTAGCCGAACAACTAGCGCCTCCACCCCAGATACGCAGTATTTT.

This clone was detected only a few times. The chain couples TRBV6-1 to TRBJ2-5; 9 bases line up with TRBD1. Germline loops: CDR1 MNHNS, CDR2 SASEGT. Trimming took 8 bases from V and 9 from J; bases not matched to a gene: 13. The CDR3 sequence is 14 residues long. CDR3 amino acids: CASGRGQGPRAQYF. The CDR3 nucleotides are TGTGCCAGCGGAAGGGGACAGGGTCCGCGGGCCCAGTACTTC.

This chain joins TRBV27 and TRBJ2-7; TRBD1 agrees at 11 bases. The CDR3 loop spans 15 amino acids. V shed 5 bases and J 3 bases; nucleotides not matched to a gene: 6. The germline V gene has CDR1 MNHEY and CDR2 SMNVEV (reference sequence). The CDR3 nucleotides read TGTGCCAGCAGTCCCCTGGGACAGGGGGTCTACGAGCAGTACTTC. This gives the protein CASSPLGQGVYEQYF.

The chain uses TRBV4-1 and TRBJ2-3; weak D call: TRBD2 (5 bases). Germline assignment: CDR1 MGHRA and CDR2 YSYEKL. The CDR3 has 15 residues. V was trimmed by 2 bases and J by 0 bases, leaving 9 bases between them. CDR3 protein: CASSQPLGSTDTQYF. The CDR3 DNA is TGCGCCAGCAGCCAACCACTAGGGAGCACAGATACGCAGTATTTT.

The rearrangement uses TRBV6-6 and TRBJ2-5, with 8 bases aligning to TRBD2. Trimming at V came to 7 bases and at J to 4 bases, leaving 11 bases not matched to a gene. This CDR3 has 15 residues. Germline V gene lookup returns CDR1 MNHNY and CDR2 SVGAGI (reference sequence). The CDR3 region has the DNA TGTGCCAGCACCACCCCCGGGACTAGGATAGAGACCCAGTACTTC. Its protein product is CASTTPGTRIETQYF.

This chain joins TRBV5-1 and TRBJ1-2, with TRBD1 matching over 8 bases. This CDR3 comprises 14 residues. V lost 1 base and J lost 8; bases outside the gene matches: 7. Germline CDR1 SGHRS, CDR2 YFSETQ. The CDR3 region has the DNA TGCGCCAGCAGCTTGTCGCAGGGGGCGGGAGGCTACACCTTC. Amino acids: CASSLSQGAGGYTF.

The chain combines TRBV19 with TRBJ2-1; tentatively, D is TRBD2 (6 bases). The CDR3 has 12 residues. V was shortened by 7 bases and J by 8 bases, with 12 bases between the two germline ends. The germline V gene has CDR1 LNHDA and CDR2 SQIVND (reference sequence). CDR3 protein: CASKGGKDEQFF. CDR3 coding DNA: TGTGCCAGTAAGGGAGGTAAGGATGAGCAGTTCTTC.

V and J are TRBV6-1 and TRBJ2-7; weak D call: TRBD1 (6 bases). The V and J ends lost 7 bases and 0 bases respectively, with 16 bases between them. Germline-derived CDR1 and CDR2 are MNHNS and SASEGT. This CDR3 spans 15 amino acids. The CDR3 loop reads CASTVWGHSSYEQYF. CDR3 in DNA: TGTGCCAGCACTGTCTGGGGACATAGCTCCTACGAGCAGTACTTC.

The gene calls are TRBV7-9 and TRBJ2-3; 8 bases line up with TRBD1. CDR1 SEHNR and CDR2 FQNEAQ come from the germline V gene (reference sequence). This CDR3 is built from 14 residues. V trimming: 6 bases; J trimming: 6 bases; junction bases outside the gene matches: 8. For the CDR3, the DNA is TGTGCCAGCAGTAAACAGGGGGTTGGCGATACGCAGTATTTT. This sequence encodes CASSKQGVGDTQYF.